This T cell receptor beta chain originates from a study of T-cell memory formation after mild COVID-19. Each CDR3 protein is one row after TCRdb ran MiXCR on the 5' RACE reads. The table records about 58,000 distinct CDR3 sequences, 25% to 30% of them present only once. This clonotype has ten or more counts. No antigen is known for it. Study-wide results and caveats: CD4+ clones that contracted lay mainly in CM and EM; CD8+ ones lay in EMRA.

The sequence was obtained from a man in his late teens or twenties who had mild COVID-19 (a few samples of this study predate the infection). Cell type and time point are not known. The material sequenced was PBMCs or a T cell subset sorted from them (not recorded which).

The CDR3 DNA reads TGTGCCAGCAGTCTCCAGTGGAAGGATGAGCAGTTCTTC. The encoded protein is CASSLQWKDEQFF. J is TRBJ2-1 and V is TRBV6-6; D not certain. Germline V gene data show CDR1 as MNHNY and CDR2 as SVGAGI (reference sequence). This CDR3 comprises 13 residues. V was shortened by 5 bases and J by 8 bases, with 13 bases between the two germline ends.